The 7 T cell receptor beta chains listed next were all sequenced from one sample in a study of blood T cell repertoires in COVID-19. The repertoire was sequenced with immunoSEQ multiplex PCR; TCRdb's copy has only in-frame clones and lacks some. The profile shows some 210,000 clones, approximately 80% of them singletons. Sequencing was performed on PBMCs or T cells enriched from blood (not recorded which). The receptors shown here come from a woman between 50 and 59 years old with acute COVID-19.

This clone has only one observation. The chain uses TRBV7-2 and TRBJ1-2; 8 positions match TRBD1. Germline loops: CDR1 SGHTA, CDR2 FQGNSA. CDR3 size: 13 residues. Losses at the gene ends were 6 bases for V and 7 bases for J; bases not matched to a gene: 7. CDR3 loop: CASSGQGYGGYTF. The DNA of the CDR3 is TGTGCCAGCAGTGGACAGGGCTACGGTGGCTACACCTTC.

The chain combines TRBV5-6 with TRBJ1-2; 10 bases map to TRBD1. Germline V lookup: CDR1 SGHDT, CDR2 YYEEEE. After removal of 3 bases from V and 8 bases from J, the junction contained 13 bases not matched to a gene. CDR3 length: 16 amino acids. CDR3 sequence: CASSYPTGTGEVGYTF. CDR3 nucleotides: TGTGCCAGCAGCTACCCCACCGGGACAGGGGAAGTAGGCTACACCTTC.

V and J are TRBV19 and TRBJ1-5; TRBD1 matches 7 bases. CDR1 LNHDA and CDR2 SQIVND come from the germline V gene (reference sequence). Trimming removed 10 bases from V and 6 bases from J; junction bases left unmatched: 9. This CDR3 region has 13 residues. The CDR3 region is CATEKGAGQPQHF. In nucleotides, the CDR3 is TGTGCCACCGAGAAGGGGGCGGGTCAGCCCCAGCATTTT.

This CDR3 reads CASSYPRLAGTYNEQFF. The CDR3 DNA sequence: TGTGCCAGCAGTTACCCCCGACTAGCGGGCACTTACAATGAGCAGTTCTTC. The chain has TRBV27 and TRBJ2-1, with 10 positions matching TRBD2. Germline V gene data show CDR1 as MNHEY and CDR2 as SMNVEV (reference sequence). The length of the CDR3 is 17 residues. The junction had 10 bases not matched to a gene; V was cut back by 4 bases and J by 4 bases.

The chain's CDR3 is CASSHGTSGGTDTQYF. CDR3 coding DNA: TGCGCCAGCAGCCATGGGACTAGCGGGGGCACAGATACGCAGTATTTT. V and J are TRBV5-1 and TRBJ2-3, with 13 bases aligning to TRBD2. The germline gives CDR1 SGHRS, CDR2 YFSETQ. J was trimmed by 1 base and V by 4 bases; bases with no gene match: 3. The length of the CDR3 is 16 residues.

The gene calls are TRBV7-2 and TRBJ2-7; 7 bases line up with TRBD1. Germline trimming cut 0 bases from V and 3 bases from J; bases unmatched to any gene: 5. Germline values: CDR1 SGHTA, CDR2 FQGNSA. The CDR3 contains 15 residues. The CDR3 reads CASSLAGTDYYEQYF. The CDR3 region has the DNA TGTGCCAGCAGCTTAGCCGGGACAGACTACTACGAGCAGTACTTC.

The chain joins TRBV4-1 to TRBJ2-3, with 7 positions matching TRBD2. CDR1 and CDR2 from the germline V gene are MGHRA and YSYEKL. The CDR3 loop spans 15 amino acids. The J segment lost 5 bases and the V segment lost 1 base, leaving 6 bases of the junction unmatched. The CDR3 sequence: CASSQADAGVDTQYF. CDR3 nucleotides: TGCGCCAGCAGCCAAGCAGATGCGGGGGTAGATACGCAGTATTTT.